A selection of T cell receptor beta chains follows, all from one sample in a study of beta chain features in type 1 diabetes. Clones were read by immunoSEQ multiplex PCR, and TCRdb kept only the in-frame ones, dropping some. The data show approximately 140,000 clones, 6.9% seen once. The specimen sequenced was central memory CD4+ T cells from blood. The receptor set was obtained from a woman aged 25 to 39 in good health. The CDR3 runs from the conserved cysteine through the conserved F or W. A D gene is named only where the DNA matches it firmly. Clone size, where shown, is once, few, many, or a class for clones that have expanded.

>TRBV19|TRBJ2-1|TRBD1|few
CASSFDRVGSYNEQFF
TGTGCCAGTAGTTTCGACAGGGTCGGCTCCTACAATGAGCAGTTCTTC
>TRBV5-5|TRBJ2-5|NA|few
CASSFGPGQETQYF
TGTGCCAGCAGCTTCGGTCCGGGCCAAGAGACCCAGTACTTC
>TRBV30|TRBJ1-1|NA|few
CAWSAGWSTEAFF
TGTGCCTGGAGCGCAGGGTGGAGCACTGAAGCTTTCTTT
>TRBV11-2|TRBJ2-2|NA|NA
CASSPGGVYTGELFF
TGTGCCAGCAGCCCCGGAGGTGTGTACACCGGGGAGCTGTTTTTT
>TRBV30|TRBJ2-7|TRBD1|NA
CAWSGGQGVIYEQYF
TGTGCCTGGAGTGGGGGACAGGGGGTAATATACGAGCAGTACTTC
>TRBV5-1|TRBJ2-2|NA|few
CASSSPSNTGELFF
TGCGCCAGCAGCTCCCCTTCGAACACCGGGGAGCTGTTTTTT
>TRBV7-9|TRBJ2-1|NA|few
CASSHRDSTKNEQFF
TGTGCCAGCAGCCACCGGGACTCTACGAAGAATGAGCAGTTCTTC
>TRBV11-2|TRBJ2-5|NA|few
CASSLSPLALQETQYF
TGTGCCAGCAGCTTAAGTCCCCTAGCGTTACAAGAGACCCAGTACTTC
>TRBV11-1|TRBJ2-1|NA|NA
CASSPGSLGRRPSYNEQFF
TGTGCCAGCAGCCCTGGCTCCCTAGGCCGGCGGCCCTCCTACAATGAGCAGTTCTTC
>TRBV6-6|TRBJ2-5|TRBD1|few
CASSRSGQGRETQYF
TGTGCCAGCAGTCGATCCGGACAGGGGAGAGAGACCCAGTACTTC
>TRBV7-2|TRBJ2-7|TRBD2|many
CASSAQGLAGGEQYF
TGTGCCAGCAGCGCGCAGGGACTAGCGGGAGGCGAGCAGTACTTC
>TRBV7-8|TRBJ2-5|NA|few
CASSLGSLQETQYF
TGTGCCAGCAGCTTAGGCAGTTTGCAAGAGACCCAGTACTTC
>TRBV5-1|TRBJ2-3|NA|few
CASSPEVAGDTQYF
TGCGCCAGCAGCCCGGAGGTGGCCGGAGATACGCAGTATTTT
>TRBV7-9|TRBJ2-3|TRBD2|NA
CASSLQSGRTDTQYF
TGTGCCAGCAGCTTACAAAGCGGGAGAACAGATACGCAGTATTTT
>TRBV7-2|TRBJ2-7|TRBD2|few
CASSPGLAIYEQYF
TGTGCCAGCAGCCCCGGACTAGCCATCTACGAGCAGTACTTC
>TRBV5-1|TRBJ2-5|TRBD2|NA
CASHPAGGLETQYF
TGCGCCAGCCATCCCGCGGGGGGGCTGGAGACCCAGTACTTC
>TRBV6-1|TRBJ2-5|TRBD1|few
CASSFPLGQKETQYF
TGTGCCAGCAGTTTCCCCTTGGGACAGAAAGAGACCCAGTACTTC
>TRBV25-1|TRBJ2-2|TRBD2|few
CASSDLSREDTGELFF
TGTGCCAGCAGTGACCTCTCGCGGGAGGACACCGGGGAGCTGTTTTTT
>TRBV6-6|TRBJ1-1|NA|few
CASQLQPQGNTEAFF
TGTGCCAGTCAGCTGCAACCCCAGGGAAACACTGAAGCTTTCTTT
>TRBV18|TRBJ1-1|TRBD1|NA
CASSPDQAGGNSEAFF
TGTGCCAGCTCACCGGACCAGGCAGGGGGCAATTCTGAAGCTTTCTTT
>TRBV11-2|TRBJ2-1|TRBD2|few
CASSSGLALSSYNEQFF
TGTGCCAGCAGCTCGGGACTAGCGTTGAGCTCCTACAATGAGCAGTTCTTC
>TRBV5-1|TRBJ1-5|NA|NA
CASSLEGVQPQHF
TGCGCCAGCAGCTTGGAGGGGGTTCAGCCCCAGCATTTT
>TRBV6-5|TRBJ1-2|NA|few
CASSPMRRGYTF
TGTGCCAGCAGCCCCATGAGGCGAGGCTACACCTTC